Reported below is one T cell receptor beta chain. No antigen is known for it. Base qualities are not provided; no much larger clone lies one nucleotide away. The sample's time point label, in plain terms: about 28 days (+/-7) after the second vaccine dose. AZD1222 recipients whose second dose came at about 4 weeks and those whose second dose came at about 12 weeks were combined into one group, since spike-specific TCR depth and breadth did not differ between the two schedules. Samples from vaccinated people were obtained from the UK trials COV001 and COV002, which included a single-blind randomized controlled phase 2/3 trial of AZD1222 (ChAdOx1 nCoV-19) in healthy adults. For TCRbeta chain sequencing, PBMC samples from trial participants were taken at day 0 and at day 28 after the second dose. From the cysteine up to the phenylalanine, the CDR3 has a length of 15 residues. Just CDR3 DNA is preserved here, 45 bases in frame from base 1. V is trimmed back by 2 bases and J by 4 bases, and the junction contains 6 bases that no gene match accounts for. Taken from the germline V gene (reference sequence), the CDR1 and CDR2 loops are MNHNY and SVGAGI.

The CDR3 regions of human TCRbeta chains were analyzed by immunosequencing. On the study's bioinformatics: Repertoire TCRs were matched against a reference library of SARS-CoV-2-specific TCRs generated with the MIRA antigen-specificity platform. Breadth was defined as the fraction of unique TCRs that were SARS-CoV-2-associated, and depth was defined as the fraction of total T cells that were SARS-CoV-2-associated. Using the MIRA data, each spike-specific TCR was mapped to the spike region that the TCR reacts to and placed in a CD4 or CD8 class. Log10-transformed breadth and depth values were compared by one-way ANOVA with Sidak's multiple comparisons tests. TCRdb retrieved this table from immuneACCESS and kept in-frame rearrangements only. Not all clones are present; in checked studies, unresolved V genes account for under half, and no reason is known for the remainder. V, J and clone size derive from that table, while D and trimming were established from the DNA sequence. The sample table shows about 170,000 clones, and approximately 90% are seen once. Approximately 1% of the sample is held by the ten biggest clonotypes.

This sample is drawn from a study of T cell responses to AZD1222 COVID-19 vaccine (TCRdb year 2021). About the investigation overall: A total of approximately 230 trial participants underwent TCR sequencing, of whom around 200 received two doses of AZD1222 and around 26 received two doses of the MenACWY control vaccine. Trial participants were enrolled into age subgroups of 18-55, 56-69 and 70-plus years, which contained roughly 140, 27 and 60 TCR-sequenced participants, respectively. Summary of the overall study and its limitations: The whole spike protein was spanned by vaccine-associated CD4 TCRs, and dominant responses were seen in regions 160-218 and 743-854. The 56-69-year group was small, and its depth increase did not reach significance, likely because of low power. Only five to seven AZD1222 recipients were SARS-CoV-2 seropositive at baseline, limiting conclusions about previously exposed vaccinees. Because no samples from the day 14 peak response were available, repertoires could be characterized only after the peak T cell response. Reportedly, close to half of the unique spike-specific TCRs recognized epitopes lying outside the regions that are mutated in the B.1.351 and B.1.1.7 variants. After two AZD1222 doses, both the breadth and the depth of spike-specific TCRs were significantly higher than at day 0 and than in MenACWY recipients. Most participants were white British and females outnumbered males, and the authors suggested that clonal diversity may have been underestimated.

The receptor chain draws on TRBV6-6 and TRBJ2-7; TRBD2 aligns with 9 central bases. This specimen was peripheral blood, taken 28 days after the second AZD1222 dose. This receptor was identified in an adult who received the AZD1222 COVID-19 vaccine. This receptor carries the CDR3 CASSYPNSGGYEQYF. The DNA sequence is TGTGCCAGCAGTTACCCTAATAGCGGGGGTTACGAGCAGTACTTC.